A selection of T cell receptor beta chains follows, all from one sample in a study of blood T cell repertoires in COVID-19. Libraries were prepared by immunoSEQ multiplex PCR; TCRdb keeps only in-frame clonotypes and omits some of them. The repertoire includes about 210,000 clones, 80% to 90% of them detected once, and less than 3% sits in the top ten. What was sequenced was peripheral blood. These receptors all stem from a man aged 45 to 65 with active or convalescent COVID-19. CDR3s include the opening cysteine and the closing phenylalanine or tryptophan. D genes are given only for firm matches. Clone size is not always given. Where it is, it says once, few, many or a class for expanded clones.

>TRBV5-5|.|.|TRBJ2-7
TGTGCCAGCAGCTTGGTGGCTGACAGTTCCTACGAGCAGTACTTC
CASSLVADSSYEQYF
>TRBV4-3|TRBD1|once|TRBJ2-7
TGCGCCAGCAGCCCCCGAGGGGGCGGTGACGAGCAGTACTTC
CASSPRGGGDEQYF
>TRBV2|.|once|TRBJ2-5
TGTGCCAGCAGCGCCGGGACTGCCCAAGAGACCCAGTACTTC
CASSAGTAQETQYF
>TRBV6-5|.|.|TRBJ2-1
TGTGCCAGCAGAGGACAGAGCTCCTACAATGAGCAGTTCTTC
CASRGQSSYNEQFF
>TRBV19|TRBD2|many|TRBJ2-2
TGTGCCAGTAGTACGGCCCAAGGACTAGCGGGAGTTACCACCGGGGAGCTGTTTTTT
CASSTAQGLAGVTTGELFF
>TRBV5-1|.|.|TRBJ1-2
TGCGCCAGCAGCCCTCTACAGGGTGCGGGGGTTGGCTACACCTTC
CASSPLQGAGVGYTF
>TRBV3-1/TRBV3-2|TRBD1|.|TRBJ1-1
TGTGCCAGCAGACTTATAGGAGGGACAGAACCCATGAACACTGAAGCTTTCTTT
CASRLIGGTEPMNTEAFF
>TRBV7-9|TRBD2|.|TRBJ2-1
TGTGCCAGCAGCCCCGGGACTAGCGGAGCCTCCTACAATGAGCAGTTCTTC
CASSPGTSGASYNEQFF
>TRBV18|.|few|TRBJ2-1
TGTGCCAGCTCAGAGGGGGGGCACAGAGAGGAGCAGTTCTTC
CASSEGGHREEQFF
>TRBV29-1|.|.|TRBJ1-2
TGCAGCGTTGCGATCTGGGGGGACTATGGCTACACCTTC
CSVAIWGDYGYTF
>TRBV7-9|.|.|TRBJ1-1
TGTGCCAGCAGCCCCCCGAGGGAACTTGAAGCTTTCTTT
CASSPPRELEAFF
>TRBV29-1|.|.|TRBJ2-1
TGCAGCGTTGAACAGGGTAATGAGCAGTTCTTC
CSVEQGNEQFF
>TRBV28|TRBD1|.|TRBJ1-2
TGTGCCAGCGAATCTGGACAGGCCCGTAACTATGGCTACACCTTC
CASESGQARNYGYTF
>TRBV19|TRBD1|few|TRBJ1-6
TGTGCCAGTAAGGAGGGGGCGCGGAATTCACCCCTCCACTTT
CASKEGARNSPLHF
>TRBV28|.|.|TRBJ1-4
TGTGCCAGCAGCCTTCAGGACAGCGGCGGGGAAAAACTGTTTTTT
CASSLQDSGGEKLFF
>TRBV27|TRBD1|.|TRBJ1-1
TGTGCCAGCAGTCCACCAGGACAGGGAGCTGAAGCTTTCTTT
CASSPPGQGAEAFF
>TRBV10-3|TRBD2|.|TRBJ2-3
TGTGCCATTAGTGGCGGGGGGGCCGCAGATACGCAGTATTTT
CAISGGGAADTQYF
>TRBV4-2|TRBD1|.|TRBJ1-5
TGTGCCAGCAGCCTGGGGCAGGGACAGGGCAATCAGCCCCAGCATTTT
CASSLGQGQGNQPQHF
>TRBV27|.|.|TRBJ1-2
TGTGCCAGCAGTTTATCAGGTGCGGGTGGCTACACCTTC
CASSLSGAGGYTF
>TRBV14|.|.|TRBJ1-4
TGTGCCAGCAGCCAAAGCCAACAGTTTAATGAAAAACTGTTTTTT
CASSQSQQFNEKLFF
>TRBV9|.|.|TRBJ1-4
TGTGCCAGCAGCCCCTCGACAGGCCCTGATGAAAAACTGTTTTTT
CASSPSTGPDEKLFF
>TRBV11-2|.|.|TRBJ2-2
TGTGCCAGCAGCTTAGCCGTCGATCCGGCCGGGGAGCTGTTTTTT
CASSLAVDPAGELFF
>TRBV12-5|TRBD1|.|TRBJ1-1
TGTGCTAGTGGTTTCGCCGGGACAGGGGTCACTGAAGCTTTCTTT
CASGFAGTGVTEAFF
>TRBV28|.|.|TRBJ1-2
TGTGCCAGTCACCCGGAAACAGGACCGAACTATGGCTACACCTTC
CASHPETGPNYGYTF
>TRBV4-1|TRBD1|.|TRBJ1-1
TGCGCCAGCAGCCAAGATCGACAGGGGAGGGGTGAAGCTTTCTTT
CASSQDRQGRGEAFF
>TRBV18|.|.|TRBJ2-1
TGTGCCAGCTCACCACCGGGGCGTCCTCAGTTCTTC
CASSPPGRPQFF
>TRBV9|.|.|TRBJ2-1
TGTGCCAGCAGCGTAGACCCGGGAATCTCCTACAATGAGCAGTTCTTC
CASSVDPGISYNEQFF
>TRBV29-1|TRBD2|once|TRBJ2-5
TGCAGCGTTCAGCGGGGGGGCGATGAGACCCAGTACTTC
CSVQRGGDETQYF
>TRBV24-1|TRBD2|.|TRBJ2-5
TGTGCCACCAGTGACTCCCGAGTAGCGGGAAAACAAGAGACCCAGTACTTC
CATSDSRVAGKQETQYF
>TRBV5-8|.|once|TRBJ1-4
TGTGCCAGCAGTTGGGGGCTATCTCTCCCTATTGCAACTAATGAAAAACTGTTTTTT
CASSWGLSLPIATNEKLFF
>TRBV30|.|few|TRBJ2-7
TGTGCCTGGAGTGCCGCCTACGAGCAGTACTTC
CAWSAAYEQYF
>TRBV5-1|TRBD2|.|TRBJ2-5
TGCGCCAGCAGCCCTGGGACTAGCGGGGAAGGGGAGACCCAGTACTTC
CASSPGTSGEGETQYF
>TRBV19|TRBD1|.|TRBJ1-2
TGTGCCAGTAGTAAGACAGGGGGCGCAGATGGCTACACCTTC
CASSKTGGADGYTF
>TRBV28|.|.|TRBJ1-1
TGTGCCAGCAGTTTATACGGGCAGGGCCGGAACACTGAAGCTTTCTTT
CASSLYGQGRNTEAFF
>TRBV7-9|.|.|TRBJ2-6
TGTGCCAGCAGCTCTCTCGGGGGCAGGGGGAGCTCTGGGGCCAACGTCCTGACTTTC
CASSSLGGRGSSGANVLTF
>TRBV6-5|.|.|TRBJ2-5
TGTGCCAGCAGTTACTCTCGCAGTCAAGAGACCCAGTACTTC
CASSYSRSQETQYF
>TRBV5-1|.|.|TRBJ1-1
TGCGCCAGCAGGATGGGGGCGCCGATGAACACTGAAGCTTTCTTT
CASRMGAPMNTEAFF
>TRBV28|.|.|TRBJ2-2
TGTGCCAGCGAAGGACAGAACACCGGGGAGCTGTTTTTT
CASEGQNTGELFF
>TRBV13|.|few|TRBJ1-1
TGTGCCAGCAGCTTCGGACAGAGCTACATGAACACTGAAGCTTTCTTT
CASSFGQSYMNTEAFF
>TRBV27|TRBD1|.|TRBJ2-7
TGTGCCAGCAGTTCGACAGGGCGCGAGCAGTACTTC
CASSSTGREQYF
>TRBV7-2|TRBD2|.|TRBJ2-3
TGTGCCAGCAGCTTAAGTTCGTCCGGCGGGGGGGCGGGCACCAATACGCAGTATTTT
CASSLSSSGGGAGTNTQYF
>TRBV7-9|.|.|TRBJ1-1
TGTGCCAGCAGCCAGAACAGGGAGAACACTGAAGCTTTCTTT
CASSQNRENTEAFF
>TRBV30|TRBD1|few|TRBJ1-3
TGTGCCTGGAGTAGGGACAGGAGCTCTGGAAACACCATATATTTT
CAWSRDRSSGNTIYF
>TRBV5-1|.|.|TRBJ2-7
TGCGCCAGCAGCACAGGATACTCCTACGAGCAGTACTTC
CASSTGYSYEQYF
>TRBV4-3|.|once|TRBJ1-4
TGCGCCAGCAGCCAAGGAGGGGGTACCCAGGGAAGGGAAAAACTGTTTTTT
CASSQGGGTQGREKLFF
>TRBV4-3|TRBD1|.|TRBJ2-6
TGCGCCAGCAGCCTAGGGACAGGGGGCTCCGGGGCCAACGTCCTGACTTTC
CASSLGTGGSGANVLTF
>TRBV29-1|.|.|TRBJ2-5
TGCAGCGTACCTCAGGGGTATGAGGAGACCCAGTACTTC
CSVPQGYEETQYF
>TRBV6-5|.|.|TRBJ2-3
TGTGCCAGCAGTATATACAGGAGAGGCACAGATACGCAGTATTTT
CASSIYRRGTDTQYF
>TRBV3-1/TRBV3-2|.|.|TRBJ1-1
TGTGCCAGCAGCCAAGATATGTGGGGGGGGGTAGTCGCTGAAGCTTTCTTT
CASSQDMWGGVVAEAFF
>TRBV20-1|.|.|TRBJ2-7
TGCAGTGCTAGTATAACCTACGAGCAGTACTTC
CSASITYEQYF
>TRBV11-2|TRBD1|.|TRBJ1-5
TGTGCCAGCAGCTGGGGGGGACAGGGGAATCAGCCCCAGCATTTT
CASSWGGQGNQPQHF
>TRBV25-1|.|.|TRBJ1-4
TGTGCCAGCAGAAAGGACGGGGAATTACAAAAACTGTTTTTT
CASRKDGELQKLFF
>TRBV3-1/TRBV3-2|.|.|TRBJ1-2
TGTGCCAGCAGCCCAGGGATCGGAGGCTACACCTTC
CASSPGIGGYTF
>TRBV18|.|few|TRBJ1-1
TGTGCCAGCTCACCACCTTACGGCGTTGAGTCGACCGGGACAGAAGCTTTCTTT
CASSPPYGVESTGTEAFF
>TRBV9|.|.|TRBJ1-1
TGTGCCAGCAGCACTCTGCCGGGACCCCCGGGGGGCACTGAAGCTTTCTTT
CASSTLPGPPGGTEAFF